This record concerns one T cell receptor beta chain sequence. Its antigen is as yet unknown. Purified naive CD4+ T cells were depleted of CD25+ Tregs. Full-length variable regions came from constant-region reverse primers plus semi-nested Nested Universal Primer A PCR. TCRdb itself ran the 5' RACE reads through MiXCR, one entry per CDR3 protein. The data contain 45,000 to 55,000 distinct CDR3 sequences, 24% of them seen just once; the ten biggest clones take up 3.2%. Overall study results and limits: Tumor Tregs overlapped most with tumor, then blood, naive CD4+ cells. Tumor memory CD4+ T cell TCR gene usage clustered with blood and lymph node memory CD4+ cells and lymph node naive CD4+ cells.

With 2 bases clipped from V and 0 bases from J, the junction kept 4 bases outside the gene matches. The CDR3 is made up of 16 amino acids. CDR1 and CDR2 from the germline V gene are MGHRA and YSYEKL. The gene calls are TRBV4-1 and TRBJ2-4; 7 nucleotides align to TRBD2. This TCR was recovered from a female donor with breast cancer. Sequencing used tumor-infiltrating naive CD4+ T cells sorted from the breast tumor. The subset: naive CD4+ T cells, CD4+CD45RA+CD25-. Here the CDR3 reads CASSQLAAIAKNIQYF. The CDR3 nucleotides are TGCGCCAGCAGCCAACTAGCGGCGATAGCCAAAAACATTCAGTACTTC.